This TCR beta chain was retrieved from a study of patients and donors after allogeneic stem cell transplantation. This clonotype was detected ten times or more. The germline V and J ends were trimmed by 5 bases and 4 bases, with 11 bases remaining between them. Germline CDR1 is SNHLY and CDR2 is FYNNEI. This CDR3 is built from 13 residues. Via MiXCR, TCRdb re-called the RT-PCR reads, giving one row per CDR3 protein. The data contain some 230,000 distinct CDR3 sequences, 13% to 15% of them singletons. Sequencing was done on a sample of blood, either unsorted or a sorted T cell fraction (not recorded which). This clonotype was obtained from a human donor who was either an allogeneic HSCT recipient or a stem cell or donor lymphocyte infusion donor (not recorded which). It is not recorded whose cells these are; they may come from a transplant donor. The chain has TRBV2 and TRBJ2-5; D perhaps matches TRBD2 (6 bases). The CDR3 sequence is CASSSDYGETQYF. The DNA of the CDR3 is TGTGCCAGCAGTTCGGACTATGGAGAGACCCAGTACTTC.